This record looks at one TCR beta chain sequence and its context. What antigen it recognizes has not been identified. This could be a read error, since a much larger clone is one nucleotide away. The CDR3 end shows no conserved phenylalanine or tryptophan, and so a read error is likely. V sheds 5 bases and J sheds 8 bases, leaving 19 bases between their ends. As encoded in the germline V gene, CDR1 is MDHEN while CDR2 is SYDVKM. Termini included, the CDR3 measures 16 amino acids. The DNA shown is the 48-base CDR3, in frame from base 1. The lymph node samples were taken from the axillary draining lymph nodes of breast cancer patients. The data originate from a study of breast tumors, draining lymph nodes, adjacent tissues (dated by TCRdb to about 2016). Regarding the study in general: Breast cancer patients provided tumor, adjacent nontumor tissue and axillary lymph nodes, and the study compared the TCR beta repertoires across these three sources. In human breast cancer, the study set out to evaluate how tumor, surrounding tissue and draining lymph node repertoires relate to one another and whether T cells may move between these sites.

Study-wide findings and limitations: Rather than being directly demonstrated, the conclusion that tumor T cells originate in lymph nodes was presented as consistent with a hypothesis. Tumor T-cell repertoires showed less diversity than lymph node repertoires and more diversity than nontumor tissue repertoires, and tumor T-cell repertoires showed preferential V and J gene usage. Tumor and nontumor tissue repertoires were significantly more similar in luminal-like than in basal-like breast cancer. The data were judged consistent with most tumor T cells deriving from the lymph node and then expanding within tumor tissue.

Sequenced on an Illumina HiSeq 2000. Multiplex PCR amplification was used to generate the TCR beta chain libraries. The amplified TCR beta chain products were analyzed by high-throughput sequencing. Through fastp at Q25 and MiXCR, TCRdb rebuilt clones from the public reads, retaining in-frame beta chains. Each entry merges the rows of one CDR3 protein and shows their most common DNA and genes. The sample includes around 130,000 distinct CDR3 sequences, with around a third observed a single time. The ten largest make up around 2.5% of the sample. The TCR was taken from a female donor with breast cancer. Some clones in this sample may be carry-over from other donors' samples. Sequenced material: axillary lymph node tissue. The chain is made from TRBV28 and TRBJ1-6; TRBD1 might be the D gene, on 6 matching bases. CDR3 sequence: CASSRGWGAVDSPLHS. The bases are TGTGCCAGCAGTCGAGGATGGGGGGCCGTAGATTCACCCCTCCACTCT.